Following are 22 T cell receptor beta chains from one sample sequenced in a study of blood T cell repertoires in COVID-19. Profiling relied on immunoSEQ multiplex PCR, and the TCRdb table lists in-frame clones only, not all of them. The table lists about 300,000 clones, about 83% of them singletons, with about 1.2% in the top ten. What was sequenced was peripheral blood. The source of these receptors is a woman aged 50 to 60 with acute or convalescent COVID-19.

CDR3 residues: CASTPPGTAPRKLFF. In DNA, the CDR3 is TGTGCCAGTACTCCCCCCGGGACAGCTCCCAGAAAACTGTTTTTT. The rearrangement links TRBV19 to TRBJ1-4, with 7 bases aligning to TRBD1. V dropped 7 bases and J dropped 10; count of bases not matched to a gene: 15. The CDR3 sequence is 15 residues long. Germline V gene data show CDR1 as LNHDA and CDR2 as SQIVND (reference sequence).

The CDR3 DNA sequence: TGCGCCAGCAGCCAAGTAGGAGGGGGCAGTTGGAACACTGAAGCTTTCTTT. Protein: CASSQVGGGSWNTEAFF. J is TRBJ1-1 and V is TRBV4-3, with 7 bases aligning to TRBD1. Trimming took 1 base from V and 1 from J; bases not matched to a gene: 9. The CDR3 runs to 17 residues. Per the germline V gene, CDR1 is LGHNA and CDR2 is YSLEER.

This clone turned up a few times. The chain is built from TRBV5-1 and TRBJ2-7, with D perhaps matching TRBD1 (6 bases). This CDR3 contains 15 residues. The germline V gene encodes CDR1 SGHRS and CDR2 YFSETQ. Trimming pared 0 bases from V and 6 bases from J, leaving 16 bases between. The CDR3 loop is CASSLGATGSGEQYV. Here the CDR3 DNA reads TGCGCCAGCAGCTTGGGAGCCACAGGGTCGGGCGAGCAGTACGTC.

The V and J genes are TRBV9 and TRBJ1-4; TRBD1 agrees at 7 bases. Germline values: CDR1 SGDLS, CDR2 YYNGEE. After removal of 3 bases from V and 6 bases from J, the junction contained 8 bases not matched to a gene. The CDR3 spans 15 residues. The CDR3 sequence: CASSARTGGDEKLFF. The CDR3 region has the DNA TGTGCCAGCAGCGCCCGGACAGGTGGGGATGAAAAACTGTTTTTT.

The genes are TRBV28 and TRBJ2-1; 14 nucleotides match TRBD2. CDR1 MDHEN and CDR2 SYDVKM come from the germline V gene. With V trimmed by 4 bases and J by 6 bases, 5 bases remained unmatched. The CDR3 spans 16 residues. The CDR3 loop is CASSSGTSGGFNEQFF. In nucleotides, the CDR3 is TGTGCCAGCAGTTCAGGGACTAGCGGGGGATTCAATGAGCAGTTCTTC.

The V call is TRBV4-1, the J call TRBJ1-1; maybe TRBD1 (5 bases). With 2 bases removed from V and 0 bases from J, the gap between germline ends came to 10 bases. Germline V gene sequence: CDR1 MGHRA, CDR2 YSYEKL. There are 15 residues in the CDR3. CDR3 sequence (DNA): TGCGCCAGCAGCCAATTGACAGACTTGAACACTGAAGCTTTCTTT. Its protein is CASSQLTDLNTEAFF.

The chain's CDR3 is CASSPRLDEKLFF. DNA for the CDR3: TGTGCCAGCAGCCCCAGGCTCGATGAAAAACTGTTTTTT. The V gene is TRBV6-5, the J gene TRBJ1-4; D uncertain. The CDR3 is 13 residues long. The ends were cut back, 6 bases at V and 6 bases at J, with 11 bases in the middle. The germline V gene encodes CDR1 MNHEY and CDR2 SVGAGI.

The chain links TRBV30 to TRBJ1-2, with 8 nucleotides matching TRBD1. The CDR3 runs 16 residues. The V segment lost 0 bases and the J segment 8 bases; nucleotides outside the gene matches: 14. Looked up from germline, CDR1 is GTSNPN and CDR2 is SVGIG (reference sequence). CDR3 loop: CAWSVVGGTGWRGYTF. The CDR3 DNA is TGTGCCTGGAGTGTCGTGGGTGGGACAGGTTGGCGGGGCTACACCTTC.

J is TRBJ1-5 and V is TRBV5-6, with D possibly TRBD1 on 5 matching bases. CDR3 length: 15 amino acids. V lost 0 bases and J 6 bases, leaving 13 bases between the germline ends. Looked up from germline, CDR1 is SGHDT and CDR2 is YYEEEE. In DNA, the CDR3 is TGTGCCAGCAGCTTGGCCATGGGGGGGAGTCAGCCCCAGCATTTT. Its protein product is CASSLAMGGSQPQHF.

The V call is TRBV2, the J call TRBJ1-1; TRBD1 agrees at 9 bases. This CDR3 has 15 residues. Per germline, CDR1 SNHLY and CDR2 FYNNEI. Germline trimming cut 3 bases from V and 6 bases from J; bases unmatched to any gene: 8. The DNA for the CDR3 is TGTGCCAGCAGTGAGATTGGACAGGGGTGGTCTGAAGCTTTCTTT. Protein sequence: CASSEIGQGWSEAFF.

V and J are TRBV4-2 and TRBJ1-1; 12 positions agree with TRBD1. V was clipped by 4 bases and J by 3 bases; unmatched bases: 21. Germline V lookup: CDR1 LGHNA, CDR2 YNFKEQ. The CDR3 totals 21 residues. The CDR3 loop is CASSPRPGTGGASRRDTEAFF. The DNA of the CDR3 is TGTGCCAGCAGCCCCCGCCCCGGGACAGGGGGCGCAAGTCGTAGGGACACTGAAGCTTTCTTT.

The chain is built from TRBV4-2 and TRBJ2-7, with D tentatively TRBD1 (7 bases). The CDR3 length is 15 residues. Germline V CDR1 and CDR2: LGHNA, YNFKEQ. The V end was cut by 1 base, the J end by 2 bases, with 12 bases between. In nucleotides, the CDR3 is TGTGCCAGCAGCCAAGGGGCGGGACAGACCTACGAGCAGTACTTC. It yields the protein CASSQGAGQTYEQYF.

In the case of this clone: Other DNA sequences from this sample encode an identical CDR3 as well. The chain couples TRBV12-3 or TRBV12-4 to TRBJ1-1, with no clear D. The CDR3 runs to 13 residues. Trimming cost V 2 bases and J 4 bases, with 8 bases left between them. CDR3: CASSLQVSTEAFF. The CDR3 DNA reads TGTGCCAGCAGTTTACAGGTGAGCACTGAAGCTTTCTTT.

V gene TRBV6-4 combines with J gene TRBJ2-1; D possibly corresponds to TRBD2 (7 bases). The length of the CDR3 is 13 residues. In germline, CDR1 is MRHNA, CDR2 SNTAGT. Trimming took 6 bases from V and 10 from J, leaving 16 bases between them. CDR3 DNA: TGTGCCAGCAGCCGGGGGGCCTCACCAGAGCAGTTCTTC. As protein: CASSRGASPEQFF.

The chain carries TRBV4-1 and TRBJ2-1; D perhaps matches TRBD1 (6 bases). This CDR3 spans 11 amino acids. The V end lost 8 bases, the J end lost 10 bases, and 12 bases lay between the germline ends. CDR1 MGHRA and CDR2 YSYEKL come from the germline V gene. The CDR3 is CASRWGQEQFF. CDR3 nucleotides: TGCGCCAGCCGATGGGGGCAGGAGCAGTTCTTC.

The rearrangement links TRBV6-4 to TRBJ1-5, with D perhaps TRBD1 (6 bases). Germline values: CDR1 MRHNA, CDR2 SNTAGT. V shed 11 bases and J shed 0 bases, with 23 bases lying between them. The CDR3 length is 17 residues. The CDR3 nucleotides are TGTGCCCGCTTTAAGGACAGCCGGGCTAATAGCAATCAGCCCCAGCATTTT. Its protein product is CARFKDSRANSNQPQHF.

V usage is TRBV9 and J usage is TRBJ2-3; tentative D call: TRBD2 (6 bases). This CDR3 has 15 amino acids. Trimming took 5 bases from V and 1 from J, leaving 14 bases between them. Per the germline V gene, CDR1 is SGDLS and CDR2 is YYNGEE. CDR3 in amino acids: CASRRGGGGTDTQYF. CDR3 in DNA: TGTGCCAGCAGGCGGGGCGGCGGGGGCACAGATACGCAGTATTTT.

The CDR3, as DNA: TGCGCCAGCAGCTCGGAGGCGTTCGGCTACACCTTC. It codes for CASSSEAFGYTF. The chain couples TRBV5-1 to TRBJ1-2, with D unclear. CDR1 and CDR2 (germline): SGHRS, YFSETQ. The CDR3 is 12 residues long. The V end was cut by 3 bases, the J end by 8 bases, with 11 bases between.

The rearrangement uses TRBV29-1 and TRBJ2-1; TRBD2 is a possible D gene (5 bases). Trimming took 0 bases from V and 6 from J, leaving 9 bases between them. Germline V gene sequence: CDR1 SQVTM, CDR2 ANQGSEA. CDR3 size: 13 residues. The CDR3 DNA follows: TGCAGCGTTGAAGACTCCCGGGGCAATGAGCAGTTCTTC. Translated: CSVEDSRGNEQFF.

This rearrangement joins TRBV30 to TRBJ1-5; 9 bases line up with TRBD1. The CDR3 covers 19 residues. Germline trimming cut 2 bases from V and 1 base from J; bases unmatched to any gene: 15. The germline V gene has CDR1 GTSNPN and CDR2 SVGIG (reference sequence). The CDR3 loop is CAWSQGTGSPRGSNQPQHF. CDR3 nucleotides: TGTGCCTGGAGTCAAGGGACAGGGTCCCCTCGAGGGAGCAATCAGCCCCAGCATTTT. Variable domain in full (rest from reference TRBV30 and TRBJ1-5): SQTIHQWPATLVQPVGSPLSLECTVEGTSNPNLYWYRQAAGRGLQLLFYSVGIGQISSEVPQNLSASRPQDRQFILSSKKLLLSDSGFYLCAWSQGTGSPRGSNQPQHFGDGTRLSIL.

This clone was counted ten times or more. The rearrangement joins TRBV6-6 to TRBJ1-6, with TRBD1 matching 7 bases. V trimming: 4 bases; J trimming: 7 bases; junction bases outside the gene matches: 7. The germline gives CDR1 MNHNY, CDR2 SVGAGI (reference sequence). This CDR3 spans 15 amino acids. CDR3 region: CASSSQGTGNSPLHF. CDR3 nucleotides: TGTGCCAGCAGTTCACAGGGGACGGGGAATTCACCCCTCCACTTT.

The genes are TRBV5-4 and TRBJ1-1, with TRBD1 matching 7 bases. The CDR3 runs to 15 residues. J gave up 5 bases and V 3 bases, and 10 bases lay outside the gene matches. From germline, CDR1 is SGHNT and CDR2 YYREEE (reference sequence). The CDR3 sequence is CASSSARQGWTEAFF. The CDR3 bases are TGTGCCAGCAGCTCCGCTAGACAGGGTTGGACTGAAGCTTTCTTT.